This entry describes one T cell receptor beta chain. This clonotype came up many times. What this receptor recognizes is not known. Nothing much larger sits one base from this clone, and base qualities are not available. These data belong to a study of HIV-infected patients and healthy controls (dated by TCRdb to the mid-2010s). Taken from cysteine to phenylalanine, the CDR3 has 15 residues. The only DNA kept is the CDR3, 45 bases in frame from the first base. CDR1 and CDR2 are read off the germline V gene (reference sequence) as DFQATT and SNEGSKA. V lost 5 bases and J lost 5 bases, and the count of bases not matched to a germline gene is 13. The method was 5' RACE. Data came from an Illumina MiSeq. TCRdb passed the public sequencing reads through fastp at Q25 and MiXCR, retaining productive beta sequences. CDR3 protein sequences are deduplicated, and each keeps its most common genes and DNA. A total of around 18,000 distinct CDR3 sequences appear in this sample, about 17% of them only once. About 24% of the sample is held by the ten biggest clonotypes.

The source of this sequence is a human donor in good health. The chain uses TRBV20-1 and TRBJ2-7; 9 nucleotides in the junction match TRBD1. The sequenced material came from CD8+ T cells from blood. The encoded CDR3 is CSALYPTGGGNEQYF. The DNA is TGCAGTGCTTTGTACCCGACAGGGGGAGGGAACGAGCAGTACTTC.